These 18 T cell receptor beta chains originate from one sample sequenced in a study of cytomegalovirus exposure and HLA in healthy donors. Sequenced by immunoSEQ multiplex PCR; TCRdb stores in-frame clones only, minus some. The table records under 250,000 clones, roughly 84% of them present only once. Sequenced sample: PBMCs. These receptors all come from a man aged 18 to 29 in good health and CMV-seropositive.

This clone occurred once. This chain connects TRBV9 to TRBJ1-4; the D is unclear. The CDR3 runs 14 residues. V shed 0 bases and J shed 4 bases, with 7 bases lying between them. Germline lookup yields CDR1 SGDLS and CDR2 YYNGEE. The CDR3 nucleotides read TGTGCCAGCAGCGTAGAAGGGAATAATGAAAAACTGTTTTTT. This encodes CASSVEGNNEKLFF.

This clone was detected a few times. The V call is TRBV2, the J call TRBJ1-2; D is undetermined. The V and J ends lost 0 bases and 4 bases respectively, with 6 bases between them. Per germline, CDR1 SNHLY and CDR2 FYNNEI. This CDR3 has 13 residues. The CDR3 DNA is TGTGCCAGCAGTGAAGCGACGGGCTATGGCTACACCTTC. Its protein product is CASSEATGYGYTF.

CDR3 sequence (DNA): TGTGCCAGCAGCTTGGTTACAGCCTACGAGCAGTACTTC. The encoded protein is CASSLVTAYEQYF. The rearrangement joins TRBV5-6 to TRBJ2-7, with D uncertain. Trimming removed 0 bases at V and 2 bases at J, with 6 bases between. The CDR3 consists of 13 residues. CDR1 SGHDT and CDR2 YYEEEE come from the germline V gene. Based on the CDR3 plus reference TRBV5-6 and TRBJ2-7, the full variable domain is DAGVTQSPTHLIKTRGQQVTLRCSPKSGHDTVSWYQQALGQGPQFIFQYYEEEERQRGNFPDRFSGHQFPNYSSELNVNALLLGDSALYLCASSLVTAYEQYFGPGTRLTVT.

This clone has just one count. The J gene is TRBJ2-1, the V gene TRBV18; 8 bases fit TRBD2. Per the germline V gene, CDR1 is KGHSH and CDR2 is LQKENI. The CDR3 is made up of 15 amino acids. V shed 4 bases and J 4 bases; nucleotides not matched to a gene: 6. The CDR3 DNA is TGTGCCAGCTCACTCAATAGCGGGAAGTACAATGAGCAGTTCTTC. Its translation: CASSLNSGKYNEQFF.

CDR3 nucleotide sequence: TGTGCCAGCAGCCTCGACGGTAATAGCAATCAGCCCCAGCATTTT. Protein product: CASSLDGNSNQPQHF. The chain couples TRBV6-4 to TRBJ1-5; no firm D call. The CDR3 extends over 15 amino acids. Germline-derived CDR1 and CDR2 are MRHNA and SNTAGT. Trimming left V 6 bases short and J 0 bases short, with 12 bases between.

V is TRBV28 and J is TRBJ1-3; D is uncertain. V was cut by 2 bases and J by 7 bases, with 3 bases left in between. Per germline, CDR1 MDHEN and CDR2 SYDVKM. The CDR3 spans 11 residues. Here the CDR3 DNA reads TGTGCCAGCAGTTTAGAGAACACCATATATTTT. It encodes CASSLENTIYF.

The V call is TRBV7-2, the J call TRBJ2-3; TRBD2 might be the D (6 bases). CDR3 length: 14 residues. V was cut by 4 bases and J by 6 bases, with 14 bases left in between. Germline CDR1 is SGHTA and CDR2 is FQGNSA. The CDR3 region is CASSWSGPEDTQYF. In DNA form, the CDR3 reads TGTGCCAGCAGCTGGAGCGGGCCTGAGGATACGCAGTATTTT.

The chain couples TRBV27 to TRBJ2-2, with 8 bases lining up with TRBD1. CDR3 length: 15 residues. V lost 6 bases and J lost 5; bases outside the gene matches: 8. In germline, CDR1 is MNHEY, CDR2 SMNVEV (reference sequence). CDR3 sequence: CASRRQGHMTGELFF. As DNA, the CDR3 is TGTGCCAGCAGGAGACAGGGGCACATGACCGGGGAGCTGTTTTTT.

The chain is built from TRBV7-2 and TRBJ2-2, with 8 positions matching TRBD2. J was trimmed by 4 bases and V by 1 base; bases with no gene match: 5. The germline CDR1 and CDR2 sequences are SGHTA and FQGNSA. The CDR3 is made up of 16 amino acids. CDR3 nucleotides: TGTGCCAGCAGCTTAGTTCCGGGAGGGTTCACCGGGGAGCTGTTTTTT. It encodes CASSLVPGGFTGELFF.

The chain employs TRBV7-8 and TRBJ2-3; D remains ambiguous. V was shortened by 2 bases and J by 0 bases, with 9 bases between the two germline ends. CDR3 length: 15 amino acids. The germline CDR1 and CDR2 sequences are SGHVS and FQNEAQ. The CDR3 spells CASSLPGRSTDTQYF. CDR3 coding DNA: TGTGCCAGCAGCTTACCCGGAAGGAGCACAGATACGCAGTATTTT. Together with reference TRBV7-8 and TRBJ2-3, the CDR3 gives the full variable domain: GAGVSQSPRYKVAKRGQDVALRCDPISGHVSLFWYQQALGQGPEFLTYFQNEAQLDKSGLPSDRFFAERPEGSVSTLKIQRTQQEDSAVYLCASSLPGRSTDTQYFGPGTRLTVL.

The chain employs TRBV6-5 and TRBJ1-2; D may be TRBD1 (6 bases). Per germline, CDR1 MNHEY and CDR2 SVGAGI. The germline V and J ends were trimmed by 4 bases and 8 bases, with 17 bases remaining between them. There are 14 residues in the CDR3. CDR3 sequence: CASSSPRGWDGYTF. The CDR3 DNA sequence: TGTGCCAGCAGTTCCCCCAGGGGCTGGGACGGCTACACCTTC.

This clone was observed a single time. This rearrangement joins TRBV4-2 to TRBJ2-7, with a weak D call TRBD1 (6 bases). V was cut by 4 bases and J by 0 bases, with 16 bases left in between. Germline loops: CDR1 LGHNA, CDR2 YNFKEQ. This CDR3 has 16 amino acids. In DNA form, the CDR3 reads TGTGCCAGCAGCCGAGAGGTGAGGGGGAGCTCCTACGAGCAGTACTTC. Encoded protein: CASSREVRGSSYEQYF.

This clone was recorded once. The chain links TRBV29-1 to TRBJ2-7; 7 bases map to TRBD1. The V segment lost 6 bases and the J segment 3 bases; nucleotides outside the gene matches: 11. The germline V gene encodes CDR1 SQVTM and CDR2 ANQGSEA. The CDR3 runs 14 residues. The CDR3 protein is CSVLKTGSYYEQYF. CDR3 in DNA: TGCAGCGTCCTTAAGACAGGGAGTTACTACGAGCAGTACTTC.

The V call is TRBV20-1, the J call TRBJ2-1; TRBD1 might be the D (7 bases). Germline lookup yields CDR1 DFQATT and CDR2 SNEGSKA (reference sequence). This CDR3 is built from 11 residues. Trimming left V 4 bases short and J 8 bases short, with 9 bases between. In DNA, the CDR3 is TGCAGTGCTACCAGGGGGGATGAGCAGTTCTTC. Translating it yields CSATRGDEQFF.

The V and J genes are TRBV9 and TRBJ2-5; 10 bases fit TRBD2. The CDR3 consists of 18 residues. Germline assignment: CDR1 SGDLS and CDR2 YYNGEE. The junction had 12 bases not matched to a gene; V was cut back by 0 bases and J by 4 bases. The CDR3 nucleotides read TGTGCCAGCAGCGTAGCTGCGGCTAGCGGGAGTGGGGGAGAGACCCAGTACTTC. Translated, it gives CASSVAAASGSGGETQYF.

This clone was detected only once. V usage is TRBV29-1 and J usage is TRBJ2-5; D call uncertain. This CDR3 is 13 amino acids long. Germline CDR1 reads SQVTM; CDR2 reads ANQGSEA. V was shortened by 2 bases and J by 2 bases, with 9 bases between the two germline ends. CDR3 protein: CSVESAAQETQYF. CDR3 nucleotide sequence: TGCAGCGTTGAATCCGCAGCACAAGAGACCCAGTACTTC.

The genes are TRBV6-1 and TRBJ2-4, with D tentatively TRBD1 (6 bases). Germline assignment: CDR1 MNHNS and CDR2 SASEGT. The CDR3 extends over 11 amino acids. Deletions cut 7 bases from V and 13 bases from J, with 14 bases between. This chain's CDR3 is CASKTIDRQYF. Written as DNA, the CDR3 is TGTGCCAGCAAGACCATAGACAGGCAGTACTTC.

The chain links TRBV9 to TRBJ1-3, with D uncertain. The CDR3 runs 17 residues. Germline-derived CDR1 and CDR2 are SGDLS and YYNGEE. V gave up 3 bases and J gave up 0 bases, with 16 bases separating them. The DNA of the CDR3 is TGTGCCAGCAGCGCCGATGAGGACGGTTTCTCTGGAAACACCATATATTTT. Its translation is CASSADEDGFSGNTIYF.